A selection of T cell receptor beta chains follows, all from one sample in a study of tumor-infiltrating lymphocytes in primary liver carcinoma. TCRdb re-analysed the multiplex PCR reads in MiXCR, keeping a single row per CDR3 protein. The sample consists of approximately 73,000 distinct CDR3 sequences, roughly two thirds of them appearing once. The sample was liver tumor tissue from sampling region 4. The source of these receptors is a woman in her sixties or seventies with primary liver carcinoma and hepatitis B virus infection. The CDR3 runs from the conserved cysteine through the conserved F or W. The order of the fields is D gene, J gene, V gene, clone size, CDR3 length, CDR3 DNA, CDR3 protein. A D gene is named only where the DNA matches it firmly. The size entry is marked missing in some rows and otherwise reads once, few, many or a size class.

NA,TRBJ2-7,TRBV4-2,NA,15,TGTGCTAGCAGCCAAGAATGGCAGCCGATCTACGAGCAGTACTTC,CASSQEWQPIYEQYF
TRBD2,TRBJ2-7,TRBV29-1,NA,15,TGCAGCGTTGTTGTCTTGGGACTAGCGGTCTACAAGCAGTACTTC,CSVVVLGLAVYKQYF
TRBD2,TRBJ2-7,TRBV5-1,many,15,TGCGCCAGCAGCTTGTCGCTAGCGGGAGTACACGAGCAGTACTTC,CASSLSLAGVHEQYF
TRBD1,TRBJ1-5,TRBV28,NA,15,TGTGCCAGCACCCAGGGACAGGGGGGGCAATCAGCCCAGCATTTT,CASTQGQGGQSAQHF
TRBD2,TRBJ2-4,TRBV25-1,NA,17,TGTGTCAGCAGCGGGGGACTAGCGGGAGGCCCCAAAAACATTCAGTACTTC,CVSSGGLAGGPKNIQYF
NA,TRBJ1-2,TRBV7-3,NA,15,TGTGCCAGCAGCCCTGACGCCGGAGGGTTCTATGGCTACACCTTC,CASSPDAGGFYGYTF
NA,TRBJ2-1,TRBV5-1,NA,15,TGCACCAGCAGCCAAACCGACAGGGAGGGGAATGAGCAATTCTTC,CTSSQTDREGNEQFF
TRBD2,TRBJ2-7,TRBV7-6,few,16,TGTGCCAGCAGCTTGAACTGGCCGGGACTAGCGTCCGAGCAGTACTTC,CASSLNWPGLASEQYF
TRBD1,TRBJ2-7,TRBV12-3/TRBV12-4,NA,14,TGTGTCAGCAGTCCCGGACAGGGTAACTACGAGCAGTACTTC,CVSSPGQGNYEQYF
TRBD2,TRBJ2-2,TRBV29-1,NA,15,TGCGGCGTTATACCTAGCGGGAGGGCCTCTGAGGAGCTGTTTTTT,CGVIPSGRASEELFF
TRBD2,TRBJ2-7,TRBV5-1,NA,15,TGCGTCAGCAGCTCAGGGACTAGCGTCGGTCACGAGCAGAACTTC,CVSSSGTSVGHEQNF
NA,TRBJ2-3,TRBV12-3/TRBV12-4,NA,13,TGTGCCAGCAGTTTATCGTCAGGACTCACCTCGTATTTT,CASSLSSGLTSYF
NA,TRBJ2-7,TRBV12-3/TRBV12-4,NA,13,TGTGCCAGCGGTTTTGGTAGTTCCTACGAGCAGTACTTC,CASGFGSSYEQYF
TRBD2,TRBJ2-3,TRBV4-1,NA,16,TGCGCCAGCAGCCAGTCTCTAGCGGTTAGCGCAGATACGCAGTATTTT,CASSQSLAVSADTQYF
TRBD2,TRBJ2-1,TRBV28,many,15,TGTGCCAGCAGCTCCGGGACTAGCGGGTACAATGAGCAGTTCTTC,CASSSGTSGYNEQFF
TRBD2,TRBJ2-2,TRBV6-5,NA,16,TGTGCCAGCAGATTCGGCCTAGCGGGTTCTGCCCGGGAGCTGTTGTTT,CASRFGLAGSARELLF
NA,TRBJ2-7,TRBV4-2,NA,15,NA,CASSQVGLGSYEQYF
TRBD1,TRBJ2-1,TRBV7-9,many,14,TGTGCCAGCAGCCCCTCTTGGGACAGGGATGAGCAGTTCTTC,CASSPSWDRDEQFF
TRBD1,TRBJ1-1,TRBV5-1,many,16,TGCGCCAGCAGCTCCGACAGGGGCCCCGTTAACACTGAAGCTTTCTTT,CASSSDRGPVNTEAFF
NA,TRBJ2-3,TRBV5-6,NA,16,TGTGTCAGCAGCTCCACCGGGACAACTCGCACAGATATGCGGTATTTT,CVSSSTGTTRTDMRYF
NA,TRBJ2-3,TRBV5-4,NA,14,TGTGCCAGCAGCTTGGCCGGCACGGCTGATACGCAGTATTTT,CASSLAGTADTQYF
NA,TRBJ1-5,TRBV28,NA,14,TGTGCCAGCCAAAAGGGGGGCGGCAATGAGCCCCTGCATTTT,CASQKGGGNEPLHF
NA,TRBJ2-5,TRBV7-3,NA,13,TGTGCCAGCTGCATGGGCCTCGAAGAGACCCAGTACTTC,CASCMGLEETQYF
TRBD1,TRBJ2-7,TRBV6-2/TRBV6-3,NA,14,TGTGTCAGCAGCCCCGGAACAGGGGGCGACGAGCAGTACTTC,CVSSPGTGGDEQYF
TRBD2,TRBJ2-3,TRBV29-1,NA,14,TGCAGCACTAAGTTGCTAGCGGGAGTAGATACGCAGTATTTT,CSTKLLAGVDTQYF
NA,TRBJ2-5,TRBV11-2,NA,13,TGTGCCAGCAGCTTAAGGGTAGCTGAGACACAGCACTTC,CASSLRVAETQHF
NA,TRBJ2-5,TRBV29-1,NA,15,TGCTGCGTTCTACCTTCGTTGATTAGTCAAGAGACCCAGTACTTC,CCVLPSLISQETQYF
NA,TRBJ2-3,TRBV11-2,NA,13,TGTACCAGCAACTTAGATCGAGGAGATACGCTGTATTTT,CTSNLDRGDTLYF
TRBD1,TRBJ1-2,TRBV12-3/TRBV12-4,NA,13,TGTGCCAGCAGTTTTGGCAGACAGGGGAGCAACACCTTC,CASSFGRQGSNTF
NA,TRBJ1-2,TRBV12-3/TRBV12-4,NA,16,TGTGCCAGCAGTTTCTCCTTCTCGGGGGGCGGGTGTGGCTACATCTTC,CASSFSFSGGGCGYIF
NA,TRBJ2-6,TRBV6-1,NA,16,TGCGCCAGCAGTGCGAGACAGAGCTCTGGGGCCAACATCCTGACTTTC,CASSARQSSGANILTF
TRBD1,TRBJ1-2,TRBV9,once,16,TGTGCCAGCAGCGTAGAGTTGACAGGGGGACTCTATGGCTACACCTTC,CASSVELTGGLYGYTF
TRBD1,TRBJ2-2,TRBV29-1,NA,13,TGCAGTGTCGTGACAGGGTTGGACGTGGAGCTGTTTTTT,CSVVTGLDVELFF
NA,TRBJ2-3,TRBV6-5,NA,11,TGTGCCAACAGTTCCACCGGAACGCAGTATTTT,CANSSTGTQYF
NA,TRBJ2-7,TRBV11-2,NA,16,TGTGCCAGCAATTTAGGGCTAGTTCAAACCTCCTACGAGCAATACTTC,CASNLGLVQTSYEQYF
NA,TRBJ2-3,TRBV12-3/TRBV12-4,many,16,TGTGCCAGCAGTTTCGGCGCGGGAATGGGCACAGATACGCAGTATTTT,CASSFGAGMGTDTQYF
NA,TRBJ1-1,TRBV13,NA,14,TGCGCCAGCAACTTTGGACGGCCCAACACTGAAGCTTTCTTT,CASNFGRPNTEAFF
NA,TRBJ2-1,TRBV4-1,NA,14,TGCGCCAGCAGCCAAGGTTACAGGGACTGGGAGCAGTTCTTC,CASSQGYRDWEQFF
NA,TRBJ2-3,TRBV7-3,few,14,TGTGCCAGCGGGCGCGGGAACGTCCCAGATACGCAGTATTTT,CASGRGNVPDTQYF
NA,TRBJ2-3,TRBV12-3/TRBV12-4,medium-sized,13,TGTGCCAGCAGTTTATCGTCCGGACTCACCCCGTATTTT,CASSLSSGLTPYF
NA,TRBJ2-1,TRBV14,NA,13,TGTGCCAGCAGCCAAAGGGGGACGGGTGAGCGGCTCTTC,CASSQRGTGERLF
TRBD1,TRBJ2-3,TRBV6-5,NA,15,TGTGCCAGCAGCTTTGGGACAGGGGGCGTAGATACGCAGTATTTT,CASSFGTGGVDTQYF
TRBD1,TRBJ2-6,TRBV28,NA,18,TGTACCAGCACTTCACTCAGGACAGGGGGCGATGGGGCCAACGTCCTGACTTTC,CTSTSLRTGGDGANVLTF
TRBD2,TRBJ2-7,TRBV11-2,NA,15,TGTGCCAGCGGCTCGACCGGGACTACCCTATATGAGCACTACTTC,CASGSTGTTLYEHYF
NA,TRBJ1-1,TRBV28,many,15,TGTGCCAGCAGTCTAATTCGGGGTATGGCCACTGAAGCTTTCTTT,CASSLIRGMATEAFF